The present T cell receptor (beta chain) was sequenced within a study of T-cell memory formation after mild COVID-19 (dated by TCRdb to the early 2020s). For context, the study as a whole: Most TCR sequence clusters were specific to one of the two donors. In a couple of donors, T-cell clones that expanded and contracted after mild COVID-19 were followed by sequencing TCRalpha and TCRbeta repertoires longitudinally. Two young, previously healthy adult volunteers, one female and one male, were included in the cohort. What the authors observed across the whole study: Some responding clones were found in pre-infection memory, which suggests that pre-existing cross-reactive memory T cells took part in the SARS-CoV-2 response. SARS-CoV-2 specificity of the second-wave clones peaking on day 37 was not confirmed. Contracting CD4+ clones were located mainly in the CM and EM memory subsets, whereas CD8+ clones were found to be enriched in EMRA. From day 15 to 85, contracting clones showed balanced CD4/CD8 phenotypes, whereas a second wave of clones that expanded from day 15 to 37 leaned towards CD4+. Only two mild cases were covered in the study, and larger cohorts including severe cases with pre-infection samples were considered necessary.

This clonotype was seen a handful of times. Its recognized antigen is unknown. No base quality values were provided; no much bigger clone lies one nucleotide off. The CDR1 and CDR2 encoded by the germline V gene (reference sequence) are SGHKS and YYEKEE. The CDR3 holds 14 amino acids from the cysteine to the phenylalanine. Solely the CDR3 DNA is kept, with 42 bases framed from the first base. Relative to germline, V is missing 4 bases and J is missing 8 bases, with 9 bases of the junction outside any gene match. PBMCs were isolated by Ficoll-Paque density gradient centrifugation. Sequenced on an Illumina NovaSeq 6000. Using 5'RACE with constant-segment primers, TCRalpha and TCRbeta cDNA libraries were constructed, with sample barcodes and unique molecular identifiers added in the process. RNA was extracted from every sample with Trizol reagent. Amplification of the libraries took two PCR steps, and the second step added a second sample barcode plus Illumina TruSeq adapters. The libraries were sequenced on an Illumina NovaSeq using 2 x 150 bp paired-end reads. In the source study's methods: The reads were demultiplexed and collapsed into UMI-guided consensus sequences using migec v1.2.7. With mixcr v2.1.11, UMI consensuses were aligned to TRA and TRB V and J templates and assembled into clonotypes. Clonotypes were classified as expanded or contracted when called significant by both edgeR and NoisET, with noise models trained on biological replicates. For edgeR calls, a false discovery rate-adjusted p below 0.01 and a log2 fold-change threshold of 1 were applied. As an exploratory analysis of dynamics, PCA with hierarchical clustering was applied to max-normalized trajectories of the 1000 most abundant clonotypes. Each responding clone was given a CD4 or CD8 phenotype based on the CD4+ and CD8+ repertoires, which had been sequenced separately. TCRdb reworked the public reads: Q25 trimming with fastp, MiXCR clone assembly, productive beta chains retained. CDR3 protein sequences are deduplicated, and each keeps its most common genes and DNA. The V and J calls, along with clone size, are taken from TCRdb and not from the paper's own processing. The sample table records more than 350,000 distinct CDR3 sequences; 20% to 25% of these occur just once. 9.5% to 15% of the sample is taken by the ten largest.

The V and J genes are TRBV5-5 and TRBJ1-2; TRBD1 aligns with 9 central bases. Sequenced material: PBMCs or a T cell subset sorted from them (not recorded which). This clonotype originated in an adult woman who had mild COVID-19 (a few samples of this study predate the infection). The sample titles of this study are shuffled in the database, so cell type and time point are left out; the donor was told from shared clones. The CDR3 amino acid sequence is: CASSAPGQGGGYTF. The sequenced DNA: TGTGCCAGCAGCGCACCGGGACAGGGAGGGGGCTACACCTTC.